This entry is about one T cell receptor beta chain. This entry is derived from a study of cytomegalovirus exposure and HLA in healthy donors. The CDR3 has 17 residues. Germline CDR1 is MNHEY and CDR2 is SMNVEV (reference sequence). Trimming pared 5 bases from V and 0 bases from J, leaving 17 bases between. In the PCR, 60 Vbeta and 13 Jbeta primers were used. TCRdb's copy holds only in-frame clones and misses some; the assay was immunoSEQ multiplex PCR. This table has 60,000 to 85,000 clones, just under 75% appearing once. The sequenced sample consisted of PBMCs. The receptor's source is a human donor in good health. The J gene is TRBJ1-5, the V gene TRBV27; possibly TRBD1 for D (6 bases). The CDR3 nucleotides read TGTGCCAGCAGTCCCCGGGACACAACCCTTAGCAATCAGCCCCAGCATTTT. It yields the protein CASSPRDTTLSNQPQHF.